The T cell receptor (beta chain) under discussion was sequenced for a study of CD8 T cells in Susac syndrome. From blood CD8+ and CD4+ T cells, the TCR beta chain was sequenced. It was with random hexamers that roughly 0.45 to 1 ug RNA was reverse transcribed. The TCR beta CDR3 was amplified by immunoSEQ multiplex PCR across 54 Vbeta, 13 Jbeta. TCRdb reprocessed the immunoSEQ multiplex PCR reads with MiXCR, giving one entry per CDR3 protein. The data hold 160,000 or so distinct CDR3 sequences, with approximately 92% observed a single time. The material sequenced was CD4+ T cells from PBMCs. The origin of this receptor is a human donor in good health.

The CDR3 loop is CASSQDRGVRTDTQYF. The CDR3, as DNA: TGTGCCAGCAGCCAAGATCGCGGCGTCCGCACAGATACGCAGTATTTT. The chain joins TRBV14 to TRBJ2-3; D call uncertain. The CDR3 is 16 residues long. In germline, CDR1 is SGHDN, CDR2 FVKESK. V lost 0 bases, J lost 1 base, and 11 bases lay in between.